This TCR beta chain was sequenced for a study of cytomegalovirus exposure and HLA in healthy donors. Study-level background: In an early release, HLA-typed donors contributed some 88 million unique TCR sequences.

The table lists this clone with a count of one. Its matching antigen is unknown. The PCR employed 60 Vbeta primers together with 13 Jbeta primers. The table came from immunoSEQ multiplex PCR; TCRdb's copy has only in-frame clones and leaves some out. The data show around 100,000 clones, with roughly 70% seen just once and approximately 11% held by the top ten. General study results and limits: Later work found most CMV-associated TCR beta chains apparently HLA-restricted. Altogether, more than 150 TCR beta chains were recorded as cytomegalovirus-associated. As confirmed in vitro, a few CMV-associated chains were specific for CMV antigens.

V shed 5 bases and J shed 5 bases, with 15 bases lying between them. The CDR3 totals 14 residues. Germline V gene sequence: CDR1 MGHDK, CDR2 SYGVNS. This TCR was sampled from a man in his forties in good health and CMV-seropositive. Sequencing input: PBMCs. The genes are TRBV25-1 and TRBJ2-5; the D gene is possibly TRBD1 (5 bases). In DNA form, the CDR3 reads TGTGCCAGCAGTCCCGGACAACCTTGGGAGACCCAGTACTTC. Its protein is CASSPGQPWETQYF. Looking up the rest from reference TRBV25-1 and TRBJ2-5 gives the full variable domain: EADIYQTPRYLVIGTGKKITLECSQTMGHDKMYWYQQDPGMELHLIHYSYGVNSTEKGDLSSESTVSRIRTEHFPLTLESARPSHTSQYLCASSPGQPWETQYFGPGTRLLVL.